This entry lists 23 T cell receptor beta chains sequenced from one sample in a study of T cell changes during pregnancy in multiple sclerosis. The assay was immunoSEQ multiplex PCR, and TCRdb's table has in-frame clones only and misses some. The data contain 57,000 or so clones, approximately 90% of them seen just once; the ten biggest clones take up about 1.5%. The source was peripheral blood, collected in the second trimester of pregnancy. These receptor sequences come from a female donor with multiple sclerosis, enrolled in a pregnancy study.

This chain uses TRBV28 with TRBJ2-4; tentatively, D is TRBD1 (6 bases). Trimming removed 7 bases at V and 9 bases at J, with 19 bases between. This CDR3 has 14 amino acids. Germline CDR1 MDHEN, CDR2 SYDVKM. CDR3: CASTPGDRLGIQYF. Here the CDR3 DNA reads TGTGCCAGCACTCCCGGTGACAGGCTGGGCATTCAGTACTTC.

The V and J genes are TRBV5-1 and TRBJ1-1; the match to TRBD1 covers 9 bases. This CDR3 is built from 14 residues. From germline, CDR1 is SGHRS and CDR2 YFSETQ. V shed 3 bases, J shed 5 bases, and the junction held 5 bases outside the gene matches. CDR3 amino acids: CASSSDRGGTEAFF. In DNA, the CDR3 is TGCGCCAGCAGCTCGGACAGGGGAGGAACTGAAGCTTTCTTT.

CDR3 loop: CASSDWTSGDNNEQFF. The CDR3 coding sequence is TGTGCCAGCAGTGACTGGACTAGCGGGGACAACAATGAGCAGTTCTTC. The V call is TRBV25-1, the J call TRBJ2-1; 12 bases are a match to TRBD2. CDR1 and CDR2 from the germline V gene are MGHDK and SYGVNS. The CDR3 runs to 16 residues. The V segment lost 3 bases and the J segment 5 bases; nucleotides outside the gene matches: 5.

The rearrangement links TRBV6-5 to TRBJ2-3, with no clear D. The V gene's germline CDR1 is MNHEY and CDR2 SVGAGI. CDR3 length equals 16 residues. Trimming stripped 0 bases from V and 1 base from J, with 11 bases between. The CDR3 sequence is CASSYSSGWGTDTQYF. The DNA for the CDR3 is TGTGCCAGCAGTTACTCGTCCGGGTGGGGCACAGATACGCAGTATTTT.

The gene calls are TRBV19 and TRBJ1-3, with 8 bases aligning to TRBD1. The trim removed 5 bases at V and 0 bases at J, leaving 12 bases unmatched. The CDR3 consists of 18 residues. Germline-derived CDR1 and CDR2 are LNHDA and SQIVND (reference sequence). DNA of the CDR3: TGTGCCAGTAGTCTCCGTCCCGGGACAGGAATCTCTGGAAACACCATATATTTT. Encoded protein: CASSLRPGTGISGNTIYF.

The rearrangement links TRBV19 to TRBJ1-6, with unresolved D. V shed 4 bases and J shed 0 bases, with 7 bases lying between them. The germline V gene has CDR1 LNHDA and CDR2 SQIVND (reference sequence). The length of the CDR3 is 15 residues. The CDR3 protein is CASSKQSSYNSPLHF. CDR3 nucleotides: TGTGCCAGTAGTAAACAGAGCTCCTATAATTCACCCCTCCACTTT.

The table lists this clone with a count of one. The genes are TRBV5-1 and TRBJ2-1, with D tentatively TRBD1 (6 bases). The V end lost 0 bases, the J end lost 6 bases, and 10 bases lay between the germline ends. This CDR3 spans 14 amino acids. Germline-derived CDR1 and CDR2 are SGHRS and YFSETQ. DNA of the CDR3: TGCGCCAGCAGCTTGGGAGGGGGATTCAATGAGCAGTTCTTC. Translation gives CASSLGGGFNEQFF.

J is TRBJ2-2 and V is TRBV19, with 11 bases aligning to TRBD1. Germline lookup yields CDR1 LNHDA and CDR2 SQIVND (reference sequence). The CDR3 spans 16 residues. After removal of 8 bases from V and 5 bases from J, the junction contained 10 bases not matched to a gene. CDR3 region: CASSPGQGAGTGELFF. The CDR3 DNA sequence: TGTGCCAGTTCGCCTGGACAGGGGGCGGGAACCGGGGAGCTGTTTTTT.

The V gene is TRBV4-3, the J gene TRBJ2-3, with D perhaps TRBD2 (5 bases). The CDR3 totals 17 residues. V was trimmed by 0 bases and J by 3 bases, leaving 16 bases between them. Per germline, CDR1 LGHNA and CDR2 YSLEER. The CDR3 bases are TGCGCCAGCAGCCAAGAACCCCCGGGGATAGGGACAGATACGCAGTATTTT. It is translated as CASSQEPPGIGTDTQYF.

V gene TRBV4-1 combines with J gene TRBJ2-5, with D possibly being TRBD2 (5 bases). The better agreement between TRBJ2-7 and the DNA end casts doubt on the J call. The CDR3 sequence is 14 residues long. The germline V gene encodes CDR1 MGHRA and CDR2 YSYEKL. The CDR3 bases are TGCGCCAGCAGCCAATCCGGACTTTCCTACGAGCAGTACTTC. Protein sequence: CASSQSGLSYEQYF.

The gene calls are TRBV9 and TRBJ2-5; the D gene is possibly TRBD1 (7 bases). The CDR3 totals 14 residues. Germline V gene lookup returns CDR1 SGDLS and CDR2 YYNGEE. V lost 0 bases and J 5 bases, leaving 11 bases between the germline ends. The CDR3 sequence: CASSVAGGPETQYF. CDR3 nucleotides: TGTGCCAGCAGCGTAGCAGGGGGGCCGGAGACCCAGTACTTC.

This chain joins TRBV7-2 and TRBJ1-2; TRBD1 aligns across 8 bases. V trimming: 5 bases; J trimming: 4 bases; junction bases outside the gene matches: 12. The germline V gene encodes CDR1 SGHTA and CDR2 FQGNSA. The CDR3 spans 16 residues. Here the CDR3 reads CASSTIPGQASYGYTF. CDR3 in DNA: TGTGCCAGCAGCACTATTCCGGGACAGGCTTCCTATGGCTACACCTTC.

The genes are TRBV28 and TRBJ1-2; 7 positions match TRBD1. The length of the CDR3 is 13 residues. V gave up 5 bases and J gave up 8 bases; unmatched junction bases: 8. The germline gives CDR1 MDHEN, CDR2 SYDVKM. DNA of the CDR3: TGTGCCAGCAGTCTGACAGGGCCGGGGGGCTACACCTTC. Protein product: CASSLTGPGGYTF.

The CDR3 here is CASSQSDLYTEAFF. The DNA for the CDR3 is TGCGCCAGCAGTCAATCCGACTTGTACACTGAAGCTTTCTTT. V gene TRBV23-1 combines with J gene TRBJ1-1; D gene ambiguous. TRBV23-1 is treated as an ORF (open reading frame) with a function not yet certain. V dropped 0 bases and J dropped 3 bases, with 8 bases sitting between them. The CDR3 has 14 amino acids.

The V call is TRBV7-5, the J call TRBJ2-7; the D call of TRBD1 is as the table states it, not checked on the DNA. TRBV7-5 is given as a pseudogene. The CDR3 extends over 15 amino acids. CDR3 residues: CARSLVRDSSYEQYF. CDR3 bases: TGTGCCAGAAGCTTAGTTAGGGACAGTTCCTACGAGCAGTACTTC.

A single count supports this clone. The V and J genes are TRBV5-4 and TRBJ2-3, with 11 bases lining up with TRBD2. CDR1 and CDR2 (germline): SGHNT, YYREEE (reference sequence). CDR3 size: 16 residues. The trim removed 4 bases at V and 1 base at J, leaving 5 bases unmatched. The CDR3 reads CASSKGTSGRTDTQYF. The CDR3 DNA reads TGTGCCAGCAGCAAGGGGACTAGCGGACGCACAGATACGCAGTATTTT.

The chain combines TRBV19 with TRBJ1-1; perhaps TRBD1 as D (6 bases). Germline V lookup: CDR1 LNHDA, CDR2 SQIVND (reference sequence). Trimming stripped 1 base from V and 1 base from J, with 10 bases between. The length of the CDR3 is 15 residues. CDR3 in amino acids: CASSIADSGNTEAFF. CDR3 bases: TGTGCCAGTAGTATAGCGGACAGTGGGAACACTGAAGCTTTCTTT.

CDR3: CASRQGAGIEGSYEQYF. DNA of the CDR3: TGTGCCAGCAGACAGGGGGCAGGTATAGAAGGATCCTACGAGCAGTACTTC. This chain joins TRBV5-6 and TRBJ2-7, with 9 nucleotides matching TRBD1. The CDR3 is made up of 17 amino acids. Losses at the gene ends were 5 bases for V and 1 base for J; bases not matched to a gene: 13. Germline assignment: CDR1 SGHDT and CDR2 YYEEEE. The full variable domain, completed using reference TRBV5-6 and TRBJ2-7, is DAGVTQSPTHLIKTRGQQVTLRCSPKSGHDTVSWYQQALGQGPQFIFQYYEEEERQRGNFPDRFSGHQFPNYSSELNVNALLLGDSALYLCASRQGAGIEGSYEQYFGPGTRLTVT.

The chain couples TRBV6-4 to TRBJ2-6, with TRBD1 matching over 7 bases. J was trimmed by 2 bases and V by 3 bases; bases with no gene match: 1. CDR1 is MRHNA and CDR2 is SNTAGT in the germline V gene. The CDR3 is made up of 15 amino acids. The CDR3 region is CASSEGGAGANVLTF. DNA of the CDR3: TGTGCCAGCAGTGAAGGGGGCGCTGGGGCCAACGTCCTGACTTTC.

The chain has TRBV18 and TRBJ2-7; D call uncertain. The CDR3 is made up of 13 amino acids. Trimming took off 4 bases at V and 2 bases at J, with 9 bases between the two ends. CDR1 KGHSH and CDR2 LQKENI come from the germline V gene. The CDR3 nucleotides read TGTGCCAGCTCACATACGACTGCCTACGAGCAGTACTTC. It yields the protein CASSHTTAYEQYF.

This rearrangement joins TRBV6-5 to TRBJ1-6, with TRBD1 as a possible D gene (6 bases). Germline CDR1 reads MNHEY; CDR2 reads SVGAGI. Trimming cost V 4 bases and J 2 bases, with 9 bases left between them. The CDR3 consists of 15 residues. The CDR3 protein is CASSSGQPYNSPLHF. The CDR3 DNA sequence: TGTGCCAGCAGTTCCGGACAGCCCTATAATTCACCCCTCCACTTT.

This rearrangement joins TRBV5-1 to TRBJ2-3; a weak D match, TRBD1 (6 bases). Germline-derived CDR1 and CDR2 are SGHRS and YFSETQ. Trimming stripped 3 bases from V and 2 bases from J, with 22 bases between. The CDR3 loop spans 18 amino acids. The CDR3 DNA sequence: TGCGCCAGCAGCTCCGGCCGGGACACCTTACGCCTCACAGATACGCAGTATTTT. This sequence encodes CASSSGRDTLRLTDTQYF.

The gene calls are TRBV6-6 and TRBJ1-1; D is unclear. The CDR3 consists of 12 residues. The germline V gene has CDR1 MNHNY and CDR2 SVGAGI (reference sequence). The V end was cut by 9 bases, the J end by 5 bases, with 13 bases between. CDR3 bases: TGTGCCAGTGAGGGCGGGTTGACTGAAGCTTTCTTT. It translates to CASEGGLTEAFF.